This T cell receptor (beta chain) was found in a study of healthy donors' naive CD4 and CD8 T cells. General study results and limits: Most V and J genes were reportedly biased between naive CD4+ and CD8+ cells. The study did not address homeostatic proliferation effects in naive T cells. Alpha and beta chains were sequenced in bulk without pairing. Positive CDR3 charge linked to CD4+ cells, negative to CD8+ cells.

The CDR3 runs 16 residues. Trimming cost V 6 bases and J 0 bases, with 16 bases left between them. Germline V gives CDR1 MNHEY, CDR2 SVGAGI. A remark on this clonotype: Antigen specificity is unknown.

A linear amplification protocol produced the TCR libraries from around 510 ng of total RNA. TCRdb reanalysed the reads using MiXCR and keeps one entry per CDR3 protein. The sample includes 150,000 to 200,000 distinct CDR3 sequences, about 74% seen only once; the top ten take 2% to 2.5%. The source is a pool of human donors in good health; the sample pools cells from several healthy donors. Input material: naive CD4+ and CD8+ T cells sorted from blood, pooled from several donors. The V and J genes are TRBV6-5 and TRBJ2-3, with D perhaps TRBD2 (6 bases). The CDR3 here is CASRPLATPSTDTQYF. As DNA, the CDR3 is TGTGCCAGCAGGCCGCTAGCGACCCCTAGCACAGATACGCAGTATTTT.